This T cell receptor beta chain is drawn from a study of blood T cell repertoires in COVID-19. V lost 4 bases and J lost 2, with 15 bases in between. Germline V gene sequence: CDR1 SGDLS, CDR2 YYNGEE. This CDR3 spans 15 amino acids. Method: immunoSEQ multiplex PCR; TCRdb's copy keeps in-frame clones and lacks some. The data show some 68,000 clones, around 90% seen once. This TCR came from a woman aged 50 to 60 with COVID-19, enrolled during active disease. The chain carries TRBV9 and TRBJ2-5, with a possible D match to TRBD1 (5 bases). Sequencing was done on a sample of peripheral blood. The DNA of the CDR3 is TGTGCCAGCAGCTCCCTCTTCAACAGGCAAGAGACCCAGTACTTC. Its protein product is CASSSLFNRQETQYF.